This T cell receptor (beta chain) was captured by sequencing in a study of immune heterogeneity within non-small cell lung tumors listed by TCRdb under 2018. About the investigation overall: Histology comprised a handful of squamous cell carcinomas, approximately nine non-squamous carcinomas and 1 tumor not otherwise specified. Whole-exome sequencing, RNA-seq and TCR beta repertoire sequencing were combined for multiple spatially distinct regions from each NSCLC tumor so that intratumoral immune heterogeneity could be examined. TCR repertoire analysis included approximately 52 tumor loci from about 15 patients, whereas transcriptome data included only about 45 loci from roughly twelve patients. For mutant peptides 8 to 11 amino acids long, netMHCpan-3.0 predicted neoantigen binding to the HLA alleles of each patient.

The germline V gene supplies CDR1 MDHEN and CDR2 SYDVKM. The CDR3 sequence holds 15 residues, the cysteine and phenylalanine included. The entry retains the CDR3 DNA only, 45 bases that are in frame from base 1. V lost 6 bases and J lost 2 bases; the stretch between them is 14 bases long. Regarding this clonotype: Its binding antigen is unknown. No base quality values were provided; no much bigger clone lies one nucleotide off.

Genomic DNA extracted from bulk tumor tissue served as TCR template, with roughly 610 ng gDNA amplified per sample. During surgery, multiple biopsies were taken from each primary tumor and placed as far apart as possible within the tumor mass. Patients in the study cohort, which was described as untreated, were newly diagnosed NSCLC cases going through curative surgery. Donors were approximately 15 newly diagnosed non-small cell lung cancer patients undergoing surgery with curative intent. Resected tumor masses were reviewed by two independent pathologists. Only high-quality DNA and RNA samples were carried forward to sequencing. A multiplex PCR system amplified the TCR beta CDR3 region, with a first 10-cycle round using 32 V-gene forward and 13 J-gene reverse primers. A QIAGEN Multiplex PCR Kit was used for first-round PCR, and the primer sequences were filed in Chinese patent CN105087789A. In a second PCR round, Illumina universal primers were added with the Phusion High-Fidelity PCR Kit. Sequencing of the TCR libraries was done on the Illumina HiSeq X Ten platform in paired-end mode with a 151 bp read length. On the authors' methods: Cutadapt was used to discard reads without multiplex PCR primers, PEAR merged the read pairs, and MiXCR with default settings called the CDR3 regions. Repertoire diversity used Shannon entropy, and clonality was computed as one minus Shannon entropy divided by ln of productive unique sequence count. Dominant or high-frequency T-cell clones were defined as clonotypes at frequencies of at least 0.5%. TCRdb reworked the public reads: Q25 trimming with fastp, MiXCR clone assembly, productive beta chains retained. Every entry covers one CDR3 protein and lists the most common genes and DNA from its rows. For this entry, the V and J calls and clone size follow TCRdb and not the study's own pipeline. The sample table contains some 14,000 distinct CDR3 sequences; only one count was recorded for over 25% of them. The ten top clones hold about 4.3% of the sample.

What the research found in general, with its limitations: High-frequency TCR beta clonotypes were found to be largely distinct between individual patients. Identical dominant CDR3B clonotypes recurred across loci within a patient, yet different tumor locations also harbored unique high-frequency clones. Local T-cell repertoire clonality showed a statistically significant but moderate positive correlation with local tumor mutational burden (R roughly 0.35).

Recombination joined TRBV28 with TRBJ1-5; D gene: possibly TRBD1, on 5 matching bases. The sample was lung tumor tissue. This sequence was found in a man aged 35-49 years with non-small cell lung cancer. The CDR3 is CASRGGGNGNQPQHF. The DNA sequence follows: TGTGCCAGCAGGGGGGGGGGGAACGGCAATCAGCCCCAGCATTTT.